This T cell receptor (beta chain) is drawn from a study of blood T cell repertoires in COVID-19 (dated by TCRdb to 2018 to 2021). Broadly, across the study: Samples from collaborators originated in the United States, Italy and Spain and spanned both the acute and convalescent phases of COVID-19. The prospective study material was composed of cDNA or gDNA derived from T cells, B-cell-depleted T cells, or PBMCs. Deeply sampled blood TCRbeta repertoires from subjects exposed to, actively infected with, or recovered from COVID-19 were included in the dataset. A freely available public database, intended as a resource for researchers studying the immune response to SARS-CoV-2, is where the repertoires were released. The samples were drawn from the first 160 participants of the ongoing ImmuneRACE study and from about 1,200 subjects provided by 6 global collaborators. A de-identified subject ID, COVID-19 status, age in years and sex were almost always included in the sample metadata. Where HLA class I and class II types were available, the types were taken from metadata supplied by the sample provider, not from assay-based typing. Broader findings and caveats from the paper: Clinical and demographic metadata were provided uncurated, with the amount varying by source and participant.

Collaborating institutions collected whole blood in K2EDTA tubes following their own protocols. For TCRbeta analysis, collaborators shipped samples in one of three forms: frozen whole blood, isolated PBMCs, or DNA extracted from either of those sample types. TCRbeta CDR3 regions were amplified from genomic DNA using the immunoSEQ Assay, a bias-controlled multiplex PCR. The paper's processing steps were these. The number of nucleated cells in each sample was estimated by amplification of reference gene primers within the assay. To quantify the absolute abundance of each unique TCRbeta CDR3 rearrangement, sequence reads were collapsed and filtered. For each sample, productive Simpson clonality was calculated as the square root of Simpson's diversity index across productive rearrangements. Not all clones reach the TCRdb copy of this immuneACCESS table, which keeps in-frame sequences only. Checked studies attribute under half of the gap to unresolved V genes and leave the rest unexplained. That table supplies the V and J calls and clone size; D and trimming were determined from the DNA. This sample holds about 140,000 clones; roughly 85% were observed only once. The biggest ten clones account for roughly 2.9% of the sample.

Comments on this clone: No antigen is known for it. No qualities accompany the bases; no much larger clone lies one base away.

For CDR1 and CDR2, the germline V gene lists SGDLS and YYNGEE. Taken from cysteine to phenylalanine, the CDR3 has 15 residues. The DNA shown is the 45-base CDR3, in frame from base 1. V is pruned by 0 bases and J by 2 bases, leaving 2 bases of the junction without a gene match. The sequence joins TRBV9 to TRBJ1-3, with 7 junctional bases fitting TRBD1. Sequenced material: peripheral blood. The sequence was obtained from a man aged 50 or older with acute or convalescent COVID-19. The DNA sequence is TGTGCCAGCAGCGTAGAACAGGGGCCTGGAAACACCATATATTTT. This translates into CASSVEQGPGNTIYF.